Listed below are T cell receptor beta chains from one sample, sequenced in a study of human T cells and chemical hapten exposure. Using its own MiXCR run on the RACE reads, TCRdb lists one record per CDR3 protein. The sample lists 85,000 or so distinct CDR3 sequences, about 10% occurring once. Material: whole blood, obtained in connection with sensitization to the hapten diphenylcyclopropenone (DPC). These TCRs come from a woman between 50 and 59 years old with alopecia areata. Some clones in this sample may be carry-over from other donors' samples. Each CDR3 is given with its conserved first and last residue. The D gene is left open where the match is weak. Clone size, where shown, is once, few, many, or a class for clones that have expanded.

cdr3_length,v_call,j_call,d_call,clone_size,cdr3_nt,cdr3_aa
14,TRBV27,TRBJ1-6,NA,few,TGTGCCAGCAGTTTATGGGGGAATAATTCACCCCTCCACTTT,CASSLWGNNSPLHF
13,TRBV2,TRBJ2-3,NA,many,TGTGCCAGCACCCAAGGCCGGACAGATACGCAGTATTTT,CASTQGRTDTQYF
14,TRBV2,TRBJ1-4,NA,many,TGTGCCAGCAGTGAAATAACCCCAAATGAAAAACTGTTTTTT,CASSEITPNEKLFF
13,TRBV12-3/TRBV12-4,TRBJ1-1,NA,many,TGTGCCAGCAGCCGCGGACGGGGCGTTAAAGCTTTCTTT,CASSRGRGVKAFF
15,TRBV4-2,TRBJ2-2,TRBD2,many,TGTGCCGCCCGGTGGACTAGCGGAAACACCGGGGAGCTGTTTTTT,CAARWTSGNTGELFF
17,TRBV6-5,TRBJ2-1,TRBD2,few,TGTGCCAGCAGTTACCCGGTAGGACTAGCGGGAGAGAATGAGCAGTTCTTC,CASSYPVGLAGENEQFF
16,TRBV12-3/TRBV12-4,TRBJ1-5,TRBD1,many,TGTGCCAGCAGTTTAGGTGGGACAGGGGTCGATCAGCCCCAGCATTTT,CASSLGGTGVDQPQHF
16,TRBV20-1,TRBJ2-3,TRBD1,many,TGCAGTGCTAGAGATCTTGGACAGGGGGTTACAGATACGCAGTATTTT,CSARDLGQGVTDTQYF
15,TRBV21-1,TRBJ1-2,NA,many,TGTGCCAGCAGCAAAGACAGGGGGCTAGACTATGGCTACACCTTC,CASSKDRGLDYGYTF
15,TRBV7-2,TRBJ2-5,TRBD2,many,TGTGCCAGCAGCTTCCAAGCGGGGGGGCGGGAGACCCAGTACTTC,CASSFQAGGRETQYF
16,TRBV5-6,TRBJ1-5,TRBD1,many,TGTGCCAGCAGCCGCAGGACAGGGGGTCGGCATCAGCCCCAGCATTTT,CASSRRTGGRHQPQHF
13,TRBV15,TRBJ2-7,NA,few,TGTGCCACCAGCCCACAGGACGGTTACGAGCAGTACTTC,CATSPQDGYEQYF
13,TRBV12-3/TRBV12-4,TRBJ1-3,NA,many,TGTGCCAGCAGTATCTACTCTGGAAACACCATATATTTT,CASSIYSGNTIYF
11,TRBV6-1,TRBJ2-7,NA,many,TGTGCCAGCATGGAGTTTCACGAGCAGTACTTC,CASMEFHEQYF
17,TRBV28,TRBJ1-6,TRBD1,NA,TGTGCCAGCAGTTCCGACAGGGATGGGTCCTATAATTCACCCCTCCACTTT,CASSSDRDGSYNSPLHF
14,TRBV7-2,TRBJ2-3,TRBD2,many,TGTGCCAGCAGCCCCAGCCGGGGGGCAGATACGCAGTATTTT,CASSPSRGADTQYF
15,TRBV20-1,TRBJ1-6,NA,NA,TGCAGTGCTACCTCGCGACAGTCACCGAATTCACCCCTCCACTTT,CSATSRQSPNSPLHF
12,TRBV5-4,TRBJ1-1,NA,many,TGTGCCAGCAGCTTGTCCGGGATTGAAGCTTTCTTT,CASSLSGIEAFF
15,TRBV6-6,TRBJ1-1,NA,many,TGTGCCAGCAGTTCCCGCCAGGGCCGGGGCACTGAAGCTTTCTTT,CASSSRQGRGTEAFF
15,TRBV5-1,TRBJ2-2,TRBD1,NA,TGCGCCAGCAGCCCCCGGACAGGGGGGAACGGGGAGCTGTTTTTT,CASSPRTGGNGELFF
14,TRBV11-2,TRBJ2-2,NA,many,TGTGCCAGCAGCAAACAGGGGAACACCGGGGAGCTGTTTTTT,CASSKQGNTGELFF
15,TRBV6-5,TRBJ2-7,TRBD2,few,TGTGCCAGCAGTTACGGGCGGGAGGGCCTGTACGAGCAGTACTTC,CASSYGREGLYEQYF